The sample holds many counts of the clone carrying this T cell receptor (beta chain). Its antigen is unidentified. Each cDNA held unique molecular identifiers, and template switching gave it a universal primer site. TCRdb used MiXCR to reprocess the 5' RACE reads, holding one entry per CDR3 protein. The sample carries 500,000 to 650,000 distinct CDR3 sequences, roughly 6.6% recorded once. Trimming left V 3 bases short and J 0 bases short, with 9 bases between. Germline CDR1 and CDR2: WSHSY and SAAADI. The CDR3 sequence is 15 residues long. This specimen comes from a study of identical twins. General observations from the study: Abundant cord blood beta clonotypes carried fewer insertions; memory repertoires showed none.

This same sample was also taken into another study, of yellow fever vaccine responses in identical twins.

The sequence was collected from a woman under 30 in good health. Specimen: PBMCs. This chain links TRBV10-2 with TRBJ2-4; tentatively, D is TRBD2 (5 bases). This CDR3 is CASSDPGLAKNIQYF. DNA for the CDR3: TGCGCCAGCAGTGATCCAGGACTAGCCAAAAACATTCAGTACTTC.